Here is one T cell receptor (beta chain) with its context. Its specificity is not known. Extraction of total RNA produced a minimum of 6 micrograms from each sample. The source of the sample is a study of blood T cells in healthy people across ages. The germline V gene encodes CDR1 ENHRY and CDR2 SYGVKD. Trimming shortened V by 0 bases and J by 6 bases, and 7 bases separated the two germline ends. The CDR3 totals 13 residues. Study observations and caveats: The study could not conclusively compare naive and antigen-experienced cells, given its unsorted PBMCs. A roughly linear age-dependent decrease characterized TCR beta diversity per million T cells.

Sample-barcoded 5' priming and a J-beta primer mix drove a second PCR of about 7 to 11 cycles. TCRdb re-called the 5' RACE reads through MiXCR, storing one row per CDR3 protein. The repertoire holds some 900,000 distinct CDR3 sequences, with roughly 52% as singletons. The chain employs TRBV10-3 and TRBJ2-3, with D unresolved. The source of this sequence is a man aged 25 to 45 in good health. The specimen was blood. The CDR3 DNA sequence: TGTGCCATCAGTGAGTCGACGGACGATACGCAGTATTTT. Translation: CAISESTDDTQYF.